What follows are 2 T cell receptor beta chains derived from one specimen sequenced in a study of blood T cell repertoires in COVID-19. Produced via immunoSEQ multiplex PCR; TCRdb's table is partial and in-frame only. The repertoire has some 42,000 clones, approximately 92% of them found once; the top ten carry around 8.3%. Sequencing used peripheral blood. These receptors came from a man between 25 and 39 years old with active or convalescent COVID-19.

The CDR3 DNA reads TGTGCCAGCAGTTTTGACGGGTCCAACACCGGGGAGCTGTTTTTT. Encoded protein: CASSFDGSNTGELFF. V is TRBV6-5 and J is TRBJ2-2; no reliable D call. The germline V and J ends were trimmed by 4 bases and 2 bases, with 11 bases remaining between them. The CDR3 spans 15 residues. Germline lookup yields CDR1 MNHEY and CDR2 SVGAGI.

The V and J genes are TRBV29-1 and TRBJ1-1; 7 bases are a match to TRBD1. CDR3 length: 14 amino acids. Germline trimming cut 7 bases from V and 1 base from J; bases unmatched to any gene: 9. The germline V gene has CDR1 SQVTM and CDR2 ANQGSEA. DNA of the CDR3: TGCAGCGCGAAACAGGGGTGGTGGAACACTGAAGCTTTCTTT. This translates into CSAKQGWWNTEAFF.